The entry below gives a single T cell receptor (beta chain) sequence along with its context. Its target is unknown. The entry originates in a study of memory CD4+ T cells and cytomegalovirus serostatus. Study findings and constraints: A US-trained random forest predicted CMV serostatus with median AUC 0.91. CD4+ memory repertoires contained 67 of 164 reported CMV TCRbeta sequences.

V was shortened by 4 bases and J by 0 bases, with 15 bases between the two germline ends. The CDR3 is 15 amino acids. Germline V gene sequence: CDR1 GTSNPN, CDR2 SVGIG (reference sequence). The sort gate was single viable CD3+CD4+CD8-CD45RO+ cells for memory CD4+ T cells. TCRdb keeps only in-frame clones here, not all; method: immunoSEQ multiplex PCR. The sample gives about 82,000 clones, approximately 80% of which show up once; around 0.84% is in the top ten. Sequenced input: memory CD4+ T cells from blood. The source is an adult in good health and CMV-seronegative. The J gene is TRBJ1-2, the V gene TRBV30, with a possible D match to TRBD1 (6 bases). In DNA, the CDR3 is TGTGCCTGGACAAATTCGGGACACGCTAACTATGGCTACACCTTC. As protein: CAWTNSGHANYGYTF.